Listed below are T cell receptor beta chains from one sample, sequenced in a study of T cells in Graves' hyperthyroidism and ophthalmopathy. TCRdb reprocessed the multiplex PCR reads with MiXCR, giving one entry per CDR3 protein. This table holds approximately 400,000 distinct CDR3 sequences, about 14% found once. The source material was blood. Every receptor here comes from a man aged 45-65 years with Graves' ophthalmopathy. Both conserved end residues are part of each CDR3. D genes are given only for firm matches.

>.|TRBJ2-1|TRBV10-3
CAISESFTLGPYNEQFF
>.|TRBJ1-2|TRBV6-2/TRBV6-3
CASSYPRGPGGGYTF
>.|TRBJ1-2|TRBV20-1
CSAAAPQSGYTF
>.|TRBJ1-1|TRBV11-2
CASSLASGQGTEAFF
>.|TRBJ2-7|TRBV5-1
CASRDRPSGYEQYF
>TRBD2|TRBJ2-5|TRBV9
CASSVSGRGETQYF
>.|TRBJ1-1|TRBV5-1
CASSLGGPVSFF
>.|TRBJ2-3|TRBV4-1
CASSQDQPLVGGTNTDTQYF
>.|TRBJ2-7|TRBV18
CASSPPRGGEQYF
>TRBD1|TRBJ2-7|TRBV11-1
CASSLSDRGHYEQYF
>TRBD2|TRBJ2-7|TRBV7-9
CASGTTTYEQYF
>TRBD1|TRBJ2-7|TRBV29-1
CSVDPSGGYEQYF
>TRBD2|TRBJ2-5|TRBV2
CASSGSSGRPYQETQYF
>.|TRBJ1-1|TRBV5-1
CASRGLRAGTEAFF
>TRBD1|TRBJ1-4|TRBV7-9
CASSHTGANEKLFF
>.|TRBJ2-5|TRBV12-3/TRBV12-4
CASSLQGWGRPEYF
>.|TRBJ2-3|TRBV24-1
CATSDLVPDTQYF
>.|TRBJ2-1|TRBV12-3/TRBV12-4
CASSHPPRPEQFF
>.|TRBJ2-7|TRBV20-1
CSADSGSTYEQYF